Shown below are 12 T cell receptor beta chains from a single sample sequenced in a study of T cells in Graves' hyperthyroidism and ophthalmopathy (dated 2019 in TCRdb). Library method: multiplex PCR. Sequencing instrument: Illumina HiSeq 2000. The TCR beta CDR3 regions were amplified from the RNA transcripts. For the first round of RT-PCR on the TCR CDR3, the HTBI primer set was used together with the Qiagen OneStep RT-PCR kit. TCRdb reran the public reads through fastp at Q25 and MiXCR, keeping productive beta chains. Records with the same CDR3 protein are collapsed into one entry carrying the most frequent genes and DNA. This sample comprises roughly 380,000 distinct CDR3 sequences, roughly 14% of them detected only once. Of the sample, roughly 20% falls within the top ten clones. The sequenced material came from blood. The receptors originated from a man in his thirties or forties with Graves' hyperthyroidism that later progressed to Graves' ophthalmopathy.

The gene calls are TRBV3-1 and TRBJ1-4; tentatively, D is TRBD1 (5 bases). Between the trimmed V and J ends, which lost 1 base and 3 bases, there was a span of 12 bases. CDR1 is LGHDT, CDR2 YNNKEL, per germline (reference sequence). This CDR3 has 16 residues. CDR3 nucleotides: TGTGCCAGCAGCCAAGTGGGCGGGGCGGCTAATGAAAAACTGTTTTTT. This codes for CASSQVGGAANEKLFF.

This clonotype was seen many times. This chain links TRBV28 with TRBJ1-2; D may be TRBD1 (5 bases). CDR1 MDHEN and CDR2 SYDVKM come from the germline V gene. CDR3 length equals 11 residues. Trimming cost V 6 bases and J 8 bases, with 10 bases left between them. Written as DNA, the CDR3 is TGTGCCAGCAGGGACAATAGGGGCTACACCTTC. Translation gives CASRDNRGYTF.

This clonotype was found a few times. This chain uses TRBV3-1 with TRBJ1-2, with D tentatively TRBD1 (6 bases). The V end lost 4 bases, the J end lost 6 bases, and 15 bases lay between the germline ends. Germline lookup yields CDR1 LGHDT and CDR2 YNNKEL (reference sequence). The CDR3 runs to 14 residues. Written as DNA, the CDR3 is TGTGCCAGCAGCCCCGGGGGGGCGCGTGATGGCTACACCTTC. This translates into CASSPGGARDGYTF. Using reference TRBV3-1 and TRBJ1-2 for the parts outside the CDR3, the full variable domain is DTAVSQTPKYLVTQMGNDKSIKCEQNLGHDTMYWYKQDSKKFLKIMFSYNNKELIINETVPNRFSPKSPDKAHLNLHINSLELGDSAVYFCASSPGGARDGYTFGSGTRLTVV.

This clonotype came up many times. The chain has TRBV28 and TRBJ1-1, with 7 bases fitting TRBD1. Germline trimming cut 5 bases from V and 7 bases from J; bases unmatched to any gene: 13. The CDR3 length is 15 residues. The germline V gene encodes CDR1 MDHEN and CDR2 SYDVKM. This CDR3 is CASSLALTGTLEAFF. In DNA form, the CDR3 reads TGTGCCAGCAGTCTCGCCTTGACAGGGACTCTTGAAGCTTTCTTT.

This clonotype came up a few times. The chain couples TRBV12-5 to TRBJ2-5; D not resolved. The V gene lost 0 bases and the J gene lost 2 bases, with 13 bases spanning the gap. Germline V gives CDR1 LGHNT, CDR2 FRNRAP. The CDR3 totals 16 residues. Here the CDR3 reads CASGLVHHNRQETQYF. The CDR3 DNA is TGTGCTAGTGGTTTGGTACATCACAACAGACAAGAGACCCAGTACTTC.

At least ten counts were recorded for this clonotype. This chain connects TRBV12-3 or TRBV12-4 to TRBJ2-7, with 7 positions matching TRBD2. V dropped 5 bases and J dropped 4; count of bases not matched to a gene: 8. This CDR3 comprises 14 residues. This CDR3 reads CASSPRTSLYEQYF. CDR3 nucleotides: TGTGCCAGCAGTCCCAGGACTAGTTTGTACGAGCAGTACTTC.

This clonotype was observed at least ten times. The gene calls are TRBV9 and TRBJ2-5; 7 bases map to TRBD2. V shed 2 bases, J shed 2 bases, and the junction held 6 bases outside the gene matches. This CDR3 is built from 15 residues. Germline CDR1 SGDLS, CDR2 YYNGEE. CDR3 sequence (DNA): TGTGCCAGCAGCGTCTTCGCGGGGGAGCAAGAGACCCAGTACTTC. This translates into CASSVFAGEQETQYF.

The V call is TRBV4-1, the J call TRBJ2-4; D not resolved. Germline V lookup: CDR1 MGHRA, CDR2 YSYEKL. Trimming pared 1 base from V and 6 bases from J, leaving 10 bases between. The CDR3 extends over 14 amino acids. The CDR3 loop reads CASSQGLMGNIQYF. The DNA for the CDR3 is TGCGCCAGCAGCCAAGGCCTGATGGGAAACATTCAGTACTTC.

This rearrangement joins TRBV29-1 to TRBJ2-3; D might be TRBD2 (6 bases). Per the germline V gene, CDR1 is SQVTM and CDR2 is ANQGSEA. Trimming left V 3 bases short and J 1 base short, with 11 bases between. There are 14 residues in the CDR3. CDR3 residues: CSVEYGGGTDTQYF. CDR3 nucleotides: TGCAGCGTTGAGTACGGCGGGGGCACAGATACGCAGTATTTT.

Many counts were recorded for this clonotype. The J gene is TRBJ2-3, the V gene TRBV2, with D perhaps assigned TRBD1 or TRBD2 (5 bases each). Between the trimmed V and J ends, which lost 9 bases and 3 bases, there was a span of 22 bases. The germline V gene has CDR1 SNHLY and CDR2 FYNNEI. The CDR3 totals 16 residues. CDR3 DNA: TGTGCCAGAGACCCCCCTGAGACAGAGGGGACAGATACGCAGTATTTT. Translated, it gives CARDPPETEGTDTQYF.

Ten or more counts support this clonotype. The CDR3 nucleotides are TGTGCCAGCAGTGAAGTATTAAGCTCCTACAATGAGCAGTTCTTC. Amino acid sequence: CASSEVLSSYNEQFF. The chain recombines TRBV6-1 with TRBJ2-1; D gene uncertain. CDR3 size: 15 residues. The germline V and J ends were trimmed by 1 base and 0 bases, with 7 bases remaining between them. Germline CDR1 MNHNS, CDR2 SASEGT.

In this sample, this clonotype turned up a few times. The chain uses TRBV12-3 or TRBV12-4 and TRBJ2-7, with no clear D. Between the trimmed V and J ends, which lost 7 bases and 0 bases, there was a span of 13 bases. CDR3 length: 14 residues. The CDR3: CASTPARDSYEQYF. The CDR3 nucleotides are TGTGCCAGCACCCCAGCGCGAGACTCCTACGAGCAGTACTTC.